The present TCR beta chain was sequenced within a study of radiotherapy plus CTLA-4 blockade in lung cancer. Sequenced by immunoSEQ multiplex PCR; TCRdb stores in-frame clones only, minus some. The sample yields tens of thousands of clones, 70% to 75% seen once. V was clipped by 3 bases and J by 2 bases, with 17 bases between them. This CDR3 has 16 amino acids. The germline V gene has CDR1 MRHNA and CDR2 SNTAGT. Ipilimumab CTLA-4 blockade and focal radiation were given to patients with chemo-refractory metastatic non-small-cell lung cancer. The TCR was taken from a human donor with non-small cell lung cancer who had a complete response to radiotherapy plus ipilimumab. The chain couples TRBV6-4 to TRBJ2-7; tentatively, D is TRBD1 (5 bases). The sample was peripheral blood, taken from a patient treated with radiotherapy plus ipilimumab. The CDR3 is CASSDKGVIPPYEQYF. The CDR3, as DNA: TGTGCCAGCAGTGATAAAGGGGTCATTCCTCCCTACGAGCAGTACTTC.